What follows is one T cell receptor beta chain and its context. The data are from a study of technical replicates of blood from a few donors. The assay was immunoSEQ multiplex PCR, and TCRdb's table has in-frame clones only and misses some. The sample shows 75,000 to 95,000 clones, about 93% of them seen only once. Sequenced: T cells isolated from PBMCs. This clonotype originated in a human donor in good health.

The chain's CDR3 is CASSFRQGHNQPQHF. The CDR3 DNA reads TGTGCCAGCAGCTTCCGACAGGGGCACAATCAGCCCCAGCATTTT. The rearrangement links TRBV6-5 to TRBJ1-5; 8 nucleotides align to TRBD1. CDR3 length equals 15 residues. The germline gives CDR1 MNHEY, CDR2 SVGAGI. Germline trimming cut 6 bases from V and 3 bases from J; bases unmatched to any gene: 7.